Listed below are T cell receptor beta chains from one sample, sequenced in a study of T cell repertoires in aging, cancer and after chemotherapy. MiXCR was run by TCRdb on the multiplex PCR reads, yielding one entry per CDR3 protein. The repertoire has about 1,800 distinct CDR3 sequences, less than 35% of them found once; the top ten carry over 9%. Sample: blood. Source of these receptors: a human donor with a solid tumor. Each CDR3 is given with its conserved first and last residue.

TRBV7-9	CASSGGVEAKLFF
TRBV5-1	CASSLGGPPGEQYF
TRBV7-2	CASSRVAGVGGNEQFF
TRBV5-1	CASSGRDGSYEQYF
TRBV29-1	CSVQSLLTGTGASGYTF
TRBV28	CASGRTGFIHEQFF
TRBV6-5	CASSYSKQNSNQPQHF
TRBV12-3/TRBV12-4	CASRRKETQYF
TRBV5-1	CASSLDGGRTDTQYF
TRBV19	CASSVTGPSPYGYTF
TRBV6-1	CASLEVGRGYEQYF
TRBV19	CASSVGRVSGSPLHF
TRBV15	CATSRDSPEQFF
TRBV6-5	CASRTGAATSYEQYF
TRBV6-5	CASSSNTGELFF
TRBV6-5	CASSPSLVYIHNEQFF
TRBV30	CAWSTGTVGTDTQYF
TRBV11-2	CASSLVPSAARLEQFF
TRBV27	CASSWTAMGGYTF
TRBV7-4	CASSSNNRGLNSPLHF
TRBV15	CATSPWGGNTIYF
TRBV27	CASSAPDGRLDYGYTF